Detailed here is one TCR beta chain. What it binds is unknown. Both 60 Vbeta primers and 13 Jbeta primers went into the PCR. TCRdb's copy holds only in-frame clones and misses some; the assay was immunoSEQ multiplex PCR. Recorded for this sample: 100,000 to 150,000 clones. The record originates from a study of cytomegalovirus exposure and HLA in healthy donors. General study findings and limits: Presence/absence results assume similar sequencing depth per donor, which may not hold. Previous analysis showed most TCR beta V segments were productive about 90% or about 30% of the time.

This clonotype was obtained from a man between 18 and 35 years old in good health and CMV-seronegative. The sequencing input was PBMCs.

The CDR3 DNA is TGTGCCAGCAGCCTCACCACCTCGGGACAGCCTTTGAGAAATGAGCAGTTCTTC. Protein: CASSLTTSGQPLRNEQFF. This chain links TRBV14 with TRBJ2-1, with 7 bases fitting TRBD1. With 4 bases clipped from V and 7 bases from J, the junction kept 19 bases outside the gene matches. Germline V gives CDR1 SGHDN, CDR2 FVKESK. The CDR3 length is 18 residues.